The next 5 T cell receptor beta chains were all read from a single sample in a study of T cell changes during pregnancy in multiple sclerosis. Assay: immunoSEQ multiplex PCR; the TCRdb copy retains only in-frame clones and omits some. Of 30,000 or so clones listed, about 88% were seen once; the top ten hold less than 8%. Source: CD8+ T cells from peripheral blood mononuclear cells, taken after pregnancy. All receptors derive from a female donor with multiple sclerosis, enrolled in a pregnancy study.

CDR3: CASSLSAGAWGTEAFF. DNA of the CDR3: TGTGCCAGCAGTTTATCGGCAGGGGCCTGGGGCACTGAAGCTTTCTTT. This chain links TRBV27 with TRBJ1-1; the D gene is possibly TRBD1 (6 bases). V lost 0 bases, J lost 4 bases, and 15 bases lay in between. CDR1 is MNHEY, CDR2 SMNVEV, per germline (reference sequence). The CDR3 runs to 16 residues.

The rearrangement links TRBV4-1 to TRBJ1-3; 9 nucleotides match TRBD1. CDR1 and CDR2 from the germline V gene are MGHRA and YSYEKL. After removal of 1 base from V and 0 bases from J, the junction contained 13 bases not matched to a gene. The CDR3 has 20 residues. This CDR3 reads CASSQVPGQGAKYSGNTIYF. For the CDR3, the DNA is TGCGCCAGCAGCCAAGTCCCGGGACAGGGCGCCAAGTACTCTGGAAACACCATATATTTT.

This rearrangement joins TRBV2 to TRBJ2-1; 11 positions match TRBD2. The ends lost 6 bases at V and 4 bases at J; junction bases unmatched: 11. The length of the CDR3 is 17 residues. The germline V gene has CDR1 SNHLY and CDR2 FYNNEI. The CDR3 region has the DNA TGTGCCAGCAGAACGAAAAGGACTAGCGGGCTTTACAATGAGCAGTTCTTC. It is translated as CASRTKRTSGLYNEQFF.

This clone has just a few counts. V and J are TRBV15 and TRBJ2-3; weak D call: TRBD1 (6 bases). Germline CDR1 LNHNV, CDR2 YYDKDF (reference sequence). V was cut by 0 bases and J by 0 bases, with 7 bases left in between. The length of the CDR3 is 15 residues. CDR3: CATSRDQGSTDTQYF. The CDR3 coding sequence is TGTGCCACCAGCAGAGATCAGGGGAGCACAGATACGCAGTATTTT.

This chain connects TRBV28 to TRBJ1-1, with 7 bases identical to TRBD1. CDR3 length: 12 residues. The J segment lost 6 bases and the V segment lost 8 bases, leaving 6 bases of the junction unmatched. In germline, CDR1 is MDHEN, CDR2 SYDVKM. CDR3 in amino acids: CASAEDRPEAFF. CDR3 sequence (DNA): TGTGCCAGCGCCGAGGACAGGCCTGAAGCTTTCTTT.